This TCR beta chain was observed in a study of blood T cell repertoires in COVID-19. Turning to the study itself: The United States, Italy and Spain provided the acute and convalescent COVID-19 samples. PBMCs, B-cell-depleted T cells, or T cells provided the cDNA or gDNA that made up the material.

Trimming at V came to 2 bases and at J to 2 bases, leaving 4 bases not matched to a gene. Germline CDR1 LNHDA, CDR2 SQIVND (reference sequence). The CDR3 length is 16 residues. Authors' data handling: Scientists estimated how many nucleated cells there were by amplifying reference gene primers. Sequencing was performed with immunoSEQ multiplex PCR; in TCRdb, only in-frame clones are kept and a portion is missing. V and J calls and clone size are as listed in that table; D and trimming were resolved from the DNA. The sample holds 100,000 to 150,000 clones; roughly 83% are singletons and the top ten take more than 1.3%.

J is TRBJ1-1 and V is TRBV19; 11 nucleotides line up with TRBD1. The sample comprised peripheral blood. The TCR was taken from a man in his fifties or sixties with acute or convalescent COVID-19. CDR3 DNA: TGTGCCAGTAGTATAAGAGGGACAGGGGGTAACACTGAAGCTTTCTTT. Amino acids: CASSIRGTGGNTEAFF.